This TCR beta chain is from a study of beta chain features in type 1 diabetes. The germline gives CDR1 SGHTA, CDR2 FQGNSA. CDR3 length equals 15 residues. V lost 2 bases and J lost 0, with 8 bases in between. The study, taken as a whole, reports: Across patients, naive, central memory and Treg TCRB repertoires exhibited apparently greater similarity than was observed across healthy donors. Shortening of TCRB CDR3s, moderate but significant, appeared in all four CD4+ subsets of Type 1 diabetes patients.

The isolated RNA, all of it, was reverse transcribed, so expressed TCRB transcripts were what got sequenced. Sequenced naive, central memory and regulatory T cell samples produced an average of about 3.57 million reads. The repertoire was sequenced with immunoSEQ multiplex PCR; TCRdb's copy has only in-frame clones and lacks some. The sample carries around 650,000 clones, roughly an eighth recorded once. Markers CD45RO/CCR7/CD25/CD127/CD95/CD27 served to sort CD4+ naive, central memory, regulatory and stem cell-like memory cells. With respect to this clone: What it binds is not known.

This chain connects TRBV7-2 to TRBJ1-5, with unresolved D. This clonotype originated in a man in his thirties or forties with type 1 diabetes. The sequenced sample consisted of naive CD4+ T cells from blood. This CDR3 reads CASSLLGVSNQPQHF. DNA of the CDR3: TGTGCCAGCAGCTTACTCGGGGTTAGCAATCAGCCCCAGCATTTT.